These 17 T cell receptor beta chains were sequenced from one sample in a study of control samples from healthy donors and cancer patients. Clones were sequenced by immunoSEQ multiplex PCR, and TCRdb holds only the in-frame ones, with some missing. The table includes 150,000 to 200,000 clones, around 93% detected once. The sequenced material came from blood. These receptors were obtained from a man aged 18-30 years in good health.

The chain employs TRBV4-1 and TRBJ1-2; D ambiguous. Trimming left V 3 bases short and J 0 bases short, with 11 bases between. This CDR3 comprises 15 residues. CDR1 and CDR2 (germline): MGHRA, YSYEKL. CDR3 sequence reads: CASSQGYSTNYGYTF. The CDR3 bases are TGCGCCAGCAGCCAGGGATACAGCACTAACTATGGCTACACCTTC.

This clone was counted a single time. This sequence joins TRBV5-1 and TRBJ2-3; the match to TRBD2 covers 12 bases. The CDR3 runs 19 residues. The germline V gene has CDR1 SGHRS and CDR2 YFSETQ. V gave up 3 bases and J gave up 0 bases; unmatched junction bases: 11. Here the CDR3 reads CASSYRFASGGVSTDTQYF. CDR3 DNA: TGCGCCAGCAGCTACAGGTTCGCTAGCGGGGGGGTAAGCACAGATACGCAGTATTTT.

Remarks on this clone: At one of its ends the junction is not consistent with the germline gene, which may arise from a read error. The chain carries TRBV6-1 and TRBJ2-7; D may correspond to TRBD1 or TRBD2 (6 bases each). The CDR3 extends over 11 amino acids. Germline V gene lookup returns CDR1 MNHNS and CDR2 SASEGT. The CDR3 loop reads CASSEASRGDF. CDR3 in DNA: TGTGCCAGCAGTGAAGCGTCAAGGGGGGACTTC.

The chain uses TRBV6-5 and TRBJ1-2; 8 bases align to TRBD1. Per germline, CDR1 MNHEY and CDR2 SVGAGI. The CDR3 covers 14 residues. J lost 2 bases, V lost 2 bases, and 1 base had no gene match. This CDR3 reads CASSYRTGNYGYTF. The DNA of the CDR3 is TGTGCCAGCAGTTACCGGACAGGGAACTATGGCTACACCTTC.

This chain connects TRBV27 to TRBJ2-7; 7 bases line up with TRBD1. The V gene end was trimmed by 5 bases and the J gene end by 4 bases; junction bases not matched to a gene: 8. The CDR3 has 14 residues. Germline CDR1 is MNHEY and CDR2 is SMNVEV (reference sequence). The CDR3 DNA reads TGTGCCAGCAGTAGACAGGGAAGGGGTTACGAGCAGTACTTC. This encodes CASSRQGRGYEQYF.

This chain connects TRBV5-1 to TRBJ2-3, with 7 bases aligning to TRBD1. The CDR3 sequence is 16 residues long. CDR1 is SGHRS, CDR2 YFSETQ, per germline. V gave up 0 bases and J gave up 7 bases; unmatched junction bases: 11. The CDR3 region has the DNA TGCGCCAGCAGCTTGGGAGGGGGCGGTGTACAGAATACGCAGTATTTT. This gives the protein CASSLGGGGVQNTQYF.

This chain uses TRBV5-1 with TRBJ2-3; 9 bases map to TRBD2. The CDR3 has 15 residues. Germline values: CDR1 SGHRS, CDR2 YFSETQ. J gave up 3 bases and V 0 bases, and 2 bases lay outside the gene matches. Here the CDR3 reads CASSLALAGTDTQYF. The CDR3 nucleotides are TGCGCCAGCAGCTTGGCGCTAGCGGGGACAGATACGCAGTATTTT.

The J gene is TRBJ2-4, the V gene TRBV18, with 10 bases aligning to TRBD1. The CDR3 is made up of 19 amino acids. Germline V gene data show CDR1 as KGHSH and CDR2 as LQKENI. V shed 6 bases, J shed 1 base, and the junction held 15 bases outside the gene matches. The CDR3 protein is CASSFVGTGADSAKNIQYF. The CDR3, as DNA: TGTGCCAGCTCCTTCGTCGGGACAGGGGCCGATAGCGCCAAAAACATTCAGTACTTC.

Notes on this clone: One end of the junction fails to match germline, which may point to a read error. The chain uses TRBV28 and TRBJ1-3; 7 bases line up with TRBD1. Germline V lookup: CDR1 MDHEN, CDR2 SYDVKM. CDR3 length: 12 residues. CDR3 residues: CASGLTGNTIYF. DNA of the CDR3: TGTGCCAGCGGTTTGACAGGGAACACCATATATTTT.

This rearrangement joins TRBV5-1 to TRBJ2-2, with D unclear. V was pared by 1 base and J by 2 bases, with 9 bases between. CDR1 and CDR2 from the germline V gene are SGHRS and YFSETQ. The CDR3 extends over 15 amino acids. The CDR3 loop reads CASSLRAGNTGELFF. CDR3 nucleotide sequence: TGCGCCAGCAGCTTGCGGGCCGGAAACACCGGGGAGCTGTTTTTT. Using reference TRBV5-1 and TRBJ2-2 for the parts outside the CDR3, the full variable domain is KAGVTQTPRYLIKTRGQQVTLSCSPISGHRSVSWYQQTPGQGLQFLFEYFSETQRNKGNFPGRFSGRQFSNSRSEMNVSTLELGDSALYLCASSLRAGNTGELFFGEGSRLTVL.

This chain links TRBV27 with TRBJ2-7; 11 nucleotides line up with TRBD2. CDR1 and CDR2 from the germline V gene are MNHEY and SMNVEV (reference sequence). CDR3 length: 14 amino acids. With 7 bases clipped from V and 5 bases from J, the junction kept 7 bases outside the gene matches. The CDR3 loop reads CASTPTSGGNEQYF. DNA of the CDR3: TGTGCCAGCACCCCCACTAGCGGGGGTAACGAGCAGTACTTC.

The chain is built from TRBV27 and TRBJ2-7; a weak D match, TRBD1 (5 bases). Trimming left V 1 base short and J 5 bases short, with 9 bases between. Germline assignment: CDR1 MNHEY and CDR2 SMNVEV (reference sequence). There are 13 residues in the CDR3. CDR3 residues: CASSLFGRDEQYF. The CDR3 DNA reads as TGTGCCAGCAGTTTATTCGGCAGGGACGAGCAGTACTTC.

This chain connects TRBV28 to TRBJ1-3, with D possibly TRBD1 on 5 matching bases. The CDR3 is 17 residues long. Looked up from germline, CDR1 is MDHEN and CDR2 is SYDVKM. Trimming cost V 3 bases and J 8 bases, with 23 bases left between them. The CDR3 protein is CASSFIPNGDLRDTIYF. The CDR3 coding sequence is TGTGCCAGCAGTTTTATTCCGAATGGGGACCTTCGAGACACCATATATTTT. The whole variable domain, filled in from reference TRBV28 and TRBJ1-3, reads DVKVTQSSRYLVKRTGEKVFLECVQDMDHENMFWYRQDPGLGLRLIYFSYDVKMKEKGDIPEGYSVSREKKERFSLILESASTNQTSMYLCASSFIPNGDLRDTIYFGEGSWLTVV.

The chain joins TRBV19 to TRBJ2-7; D is ambiguous. Trimming shortened V by 3 bases and J by 9 bases, and 9 bases separated the two germline ends. Germline-derived CDR1 and CDR2 are LNHDA and SQIVND (reference sequence). This CDR3 is built from 11 residues. CDR3 sequence: CASSIYDGQYF. As DNA, the CDR3 is TGTGCCAGTAGTATCTACGACGGGCAGTACTTC.

The chain links TRBV27 to TRBJ2-7; 8 bases agree with TRBD2. CDR1 is MNHEY, CDR2 SMNVEV, per germline (reference sequence). CDR3 length equals 18 residues. J was trimmed by 2 bases and V by 1 base; bases with no gene match: 13. The CDR3 protein is CASSLFRVVPGLAYEQYF. In DNA, the CDR3 is TGTGCCAGCAGTTTATTTCGGGTGGTACCGGGACTAGCCTACGAGCAGTACTTC.

This clone was recorded once. V usage is TRBV5-8 and J usage is TRBJ2-5; perhaps TRBD2 as D (6 bases). Germline CDR1 SGHTS, CDR2 YDEGEE. The V gene lost 3 bases and the J gene lost 2 bases, with 14 bases spanning the gap. The CDR3 consists of 15 residues. This CDR3 reads CASSSGAGGQETQYF. Here the CDR3 DNA reads TGTGCCAGCAGCTCTGGGGCCGGGGGACAAGAGACCCAGTACTTC.

J is TRBJ2-7 and V is TRBV6-5; a possible D gene is TRBD1 (5 bases). CDR1 and CDR2 from the germline V gene are MNHEY and SVGAGI. With 5 bases removed from V and 4 bases from J, the gap between germline ends came to 18 bases. This CDR3 spans 15 amino acids. The CDR3: CASSHPTVKAYEQYF. The CDR3 DNA sequence: TGTGCCAGCAGTCACCCGACAGTCAAGGCGTACGAGCAGTACTTC.